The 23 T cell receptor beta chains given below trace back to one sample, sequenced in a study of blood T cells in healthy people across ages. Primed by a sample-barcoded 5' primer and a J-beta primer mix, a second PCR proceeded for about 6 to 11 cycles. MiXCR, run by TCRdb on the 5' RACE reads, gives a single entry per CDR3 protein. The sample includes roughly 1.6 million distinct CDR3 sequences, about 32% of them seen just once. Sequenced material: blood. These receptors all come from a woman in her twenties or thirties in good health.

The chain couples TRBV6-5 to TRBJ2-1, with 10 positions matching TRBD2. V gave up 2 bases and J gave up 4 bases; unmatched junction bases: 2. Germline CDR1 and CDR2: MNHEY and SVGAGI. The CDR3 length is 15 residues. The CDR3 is CASSYRTSGYNEQFF. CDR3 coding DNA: TGTGCCAGCAGTTACCGGACTAGCGGTTACAATGAGCAGTTCTTC.

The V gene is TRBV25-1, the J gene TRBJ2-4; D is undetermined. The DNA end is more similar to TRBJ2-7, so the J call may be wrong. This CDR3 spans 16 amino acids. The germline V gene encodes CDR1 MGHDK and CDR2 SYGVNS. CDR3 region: CASSGVPAENCYEQYF. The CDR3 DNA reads TGTGCCAGCAGTGGCGTCCCGGCAGAGAATTGCTACGAGCAGTACTTC.

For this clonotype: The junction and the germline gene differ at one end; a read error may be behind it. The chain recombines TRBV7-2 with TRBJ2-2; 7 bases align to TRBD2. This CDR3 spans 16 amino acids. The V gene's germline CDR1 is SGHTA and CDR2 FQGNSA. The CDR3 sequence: CASSLNGGGNTGGLFF. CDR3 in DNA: TGTGCCAGCAGCTTAAATGGGGGAGGGAACACCGGGGGGCTGTTTTTT.

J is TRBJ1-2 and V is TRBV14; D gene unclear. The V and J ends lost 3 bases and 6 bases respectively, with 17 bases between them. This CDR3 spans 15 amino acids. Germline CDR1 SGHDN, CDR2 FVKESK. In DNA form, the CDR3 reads TGTGCCAGCAGCCACCGGACCCTTAATGGGCATGGCTACACCTTC. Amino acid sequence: CASSHRTLNGHGYTF.

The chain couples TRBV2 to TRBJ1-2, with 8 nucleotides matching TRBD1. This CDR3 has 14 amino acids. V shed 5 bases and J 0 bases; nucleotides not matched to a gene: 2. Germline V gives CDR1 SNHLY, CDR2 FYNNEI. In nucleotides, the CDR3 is TGTGCCAGCAGTAGACAGGGGTCTAACTATGGCTACACCTTC. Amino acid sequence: CASSRQGSNYGYTF.

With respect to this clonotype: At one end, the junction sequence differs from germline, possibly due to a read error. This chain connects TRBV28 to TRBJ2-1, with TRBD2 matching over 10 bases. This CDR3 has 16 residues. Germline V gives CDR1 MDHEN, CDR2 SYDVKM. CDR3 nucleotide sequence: TGTACCAGCAGTCCCCAAGCGGGAGGGCCGTCGAATGAGCAGTTCTTC. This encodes CTSSPQAGGPSNEQFF.

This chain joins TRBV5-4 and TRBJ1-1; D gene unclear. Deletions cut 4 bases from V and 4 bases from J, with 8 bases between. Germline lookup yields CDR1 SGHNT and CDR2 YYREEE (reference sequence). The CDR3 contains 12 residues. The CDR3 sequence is CASSASSTEAFF. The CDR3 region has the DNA TGTGCCAGCAGCGCATCGAGCACTGAAGCTTTCTTT.

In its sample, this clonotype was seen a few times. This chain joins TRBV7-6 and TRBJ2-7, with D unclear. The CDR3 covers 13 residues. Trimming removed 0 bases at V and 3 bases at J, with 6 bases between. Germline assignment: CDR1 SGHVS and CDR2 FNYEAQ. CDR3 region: CASSLALRYEQYF. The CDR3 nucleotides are TGTGCCAGCAGCTTAGCGTTGCGCTACGAGCAGTACTTC.

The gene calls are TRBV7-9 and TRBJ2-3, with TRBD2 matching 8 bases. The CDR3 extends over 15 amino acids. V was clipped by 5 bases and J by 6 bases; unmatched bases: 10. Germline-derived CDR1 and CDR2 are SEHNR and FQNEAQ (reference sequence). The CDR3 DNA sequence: TGTGCCAGCAGCCTCGGGCGGGGGGCCCTGGATACGCAGTATTTT. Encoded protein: CASSLGRGALDTQYF.

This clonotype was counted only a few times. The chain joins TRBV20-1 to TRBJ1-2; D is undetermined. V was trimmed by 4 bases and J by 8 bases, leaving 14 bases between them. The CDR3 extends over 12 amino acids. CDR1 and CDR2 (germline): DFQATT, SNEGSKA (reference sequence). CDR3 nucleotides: TGCAGTGCTATCCTCAACGCGGTGGGCTACACCTTC. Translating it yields CSAILNAVGYTF.

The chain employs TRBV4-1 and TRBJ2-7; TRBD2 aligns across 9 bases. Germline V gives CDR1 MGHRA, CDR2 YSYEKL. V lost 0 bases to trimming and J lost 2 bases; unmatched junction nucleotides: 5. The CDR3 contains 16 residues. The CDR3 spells CASSQEVGGRAYEQYF. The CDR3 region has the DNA TGCGCCAGCAGCCAAGAGGTTGGCGGGAGGGCCTACGAGCAGTACTTC.

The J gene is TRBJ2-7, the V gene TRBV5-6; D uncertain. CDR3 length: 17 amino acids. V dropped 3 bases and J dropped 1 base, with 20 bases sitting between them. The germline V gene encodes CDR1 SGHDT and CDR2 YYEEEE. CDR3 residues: CASSSSRLAHLSYEQYF. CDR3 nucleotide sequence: TGTGCCAGCAGCTCCTCGCGGTTGGCGCATCTTTCCTACGAGCAGTACTTC.

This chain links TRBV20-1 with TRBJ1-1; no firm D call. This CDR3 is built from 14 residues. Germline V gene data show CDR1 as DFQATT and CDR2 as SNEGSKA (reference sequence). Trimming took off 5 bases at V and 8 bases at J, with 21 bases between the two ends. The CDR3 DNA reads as TGCAGTGCTCAGGTCCACAAATTCGTCCCCGAAGCTTTCTTT. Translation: CSAQVHKFVPEAFF.

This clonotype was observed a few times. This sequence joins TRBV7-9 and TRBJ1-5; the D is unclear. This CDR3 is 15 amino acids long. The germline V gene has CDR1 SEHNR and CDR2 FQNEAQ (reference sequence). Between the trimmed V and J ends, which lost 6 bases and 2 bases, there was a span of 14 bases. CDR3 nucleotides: TGTGCCAGCAGACCTTCAGGTGACGGCAATCAGCCCCAGCATTTT. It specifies CASRPSGDGNQPQHF.

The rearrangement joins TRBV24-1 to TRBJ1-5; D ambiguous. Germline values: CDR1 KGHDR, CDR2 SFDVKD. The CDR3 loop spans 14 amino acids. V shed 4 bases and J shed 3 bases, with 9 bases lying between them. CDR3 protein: CATSEYSDNQPQHF. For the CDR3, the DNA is TGTGCCACCAGTGAGTATAGCGACAATCAGCCCCAGCATTTT.

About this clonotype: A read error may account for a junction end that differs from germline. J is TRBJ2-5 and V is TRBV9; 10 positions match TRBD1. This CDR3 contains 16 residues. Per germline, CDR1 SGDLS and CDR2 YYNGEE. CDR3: CAGSTWDRGFQETQYF. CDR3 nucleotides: TGTGCCGGCAGCACATGGGACAGGGGTTTTCAAGAGACCCAGTACTTC.

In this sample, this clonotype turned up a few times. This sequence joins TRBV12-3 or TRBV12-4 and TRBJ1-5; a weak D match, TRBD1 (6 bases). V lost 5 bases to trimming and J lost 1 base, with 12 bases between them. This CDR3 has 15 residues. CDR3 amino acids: CASSPDSRSNQPQHF. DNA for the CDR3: TGTGCCAGCAGTCCGGACAGTCGCAGCAATCAGCCCCAGCATTTT.

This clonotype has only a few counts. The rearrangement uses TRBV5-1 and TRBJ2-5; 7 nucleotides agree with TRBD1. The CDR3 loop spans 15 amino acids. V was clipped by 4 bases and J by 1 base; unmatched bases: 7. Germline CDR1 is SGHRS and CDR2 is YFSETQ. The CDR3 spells CASSPGQFSQETQYF. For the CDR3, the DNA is TGCGCCAGCAGCCCGGGACAGTTTTCCCAAGAGACCCAGTACTTC.

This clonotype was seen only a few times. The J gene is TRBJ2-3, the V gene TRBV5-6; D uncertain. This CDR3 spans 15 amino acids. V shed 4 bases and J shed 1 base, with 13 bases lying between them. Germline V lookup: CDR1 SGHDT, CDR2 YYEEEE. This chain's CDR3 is CASSPSELGTDTQYF. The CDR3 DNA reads TGTGCCAGCAGCCCCTCGGAGCTTGGCACAGATACGCAGTATTTT. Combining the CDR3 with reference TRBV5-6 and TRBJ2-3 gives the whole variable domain DAGVTQSPTHLIKTRGQQVTLRCSPKSGHDTVSWYQQALGQGPQFIFQYYEEEERQRGNFPDRFSGHQFPNYSSELNVNALLLGDSALYLCASSPSELGTDTQYFGPGTRLTVL.

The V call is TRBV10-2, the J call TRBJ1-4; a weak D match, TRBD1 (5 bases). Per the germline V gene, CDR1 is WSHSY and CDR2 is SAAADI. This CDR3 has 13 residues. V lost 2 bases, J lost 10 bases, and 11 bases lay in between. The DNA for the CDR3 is TGCGCCAGCAGTGAGGGGGGTACCGGAAAACTGTTTTTT. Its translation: CASSEGGTGKLFF.

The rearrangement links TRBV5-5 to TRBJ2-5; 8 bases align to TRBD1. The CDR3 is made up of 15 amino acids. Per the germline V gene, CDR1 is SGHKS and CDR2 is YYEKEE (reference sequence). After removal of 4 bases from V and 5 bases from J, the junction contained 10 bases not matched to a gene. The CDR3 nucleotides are TGTGCCAGCAGCATCACCGGACAGGGATGGGAGACCCAGTACTTC. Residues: CASSITGQGWETQYF.

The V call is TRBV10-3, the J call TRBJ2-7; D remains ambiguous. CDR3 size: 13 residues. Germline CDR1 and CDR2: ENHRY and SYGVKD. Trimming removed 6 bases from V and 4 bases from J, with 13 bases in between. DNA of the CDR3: TGTGCCATCAGGGAAGAGGTAACTTACGAGCAGTACTTC. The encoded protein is CAIREEVTYEQYF.

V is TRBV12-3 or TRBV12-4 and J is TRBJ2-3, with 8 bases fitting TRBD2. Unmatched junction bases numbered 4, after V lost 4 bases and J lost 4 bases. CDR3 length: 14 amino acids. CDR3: CASSWAGGADTQYF. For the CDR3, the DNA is TGTGCCAGCAGTTGGGCGGGAGGCGCAGATACGCAGTATTTT.